These T cell receptor beta chains were read from a single sample in a study of cytomegalovirus exposure and HLA in healthy donors. The data were produced by immunoSEQ multiplex PCR, yet TCRdb's version contains in-frame clones alone and is incomplete. The table shows about 84,000 clones, with 55% to 65% occurring only once. Material for sequencing was PBMCs. Receptors were obtained from a middle-aged woman in good health and CMV-seropositive. Each CDR3 is given with its conserved first and last residue. D genes are given only for firm matches. For some rows the clone size is stated as once, few or many, or as a class when expanded; others skip it.

TRBV28,TRBJ2-7,TRBD2,NA,CASSTLLWREVNEQYF,TGTGCCAGCAGTACCCTCCTTTGGCGGGAGGTCAACGAGCAGTACTTC
TRBV2,TRBJ2-3,NA,once,CASSSSDTQYF,TGTGCCAGCAGTTCTTCAGATACGCAGTATTTT
TRBV28,TRBJ1-1,NA,NA,CASSPLTDMNTEAFF,TGTGCCAGCAGTCCGTTGACAGACATGAACACTGAAGCTTTCTTT
TRBV4-3,TRBJ2-7,TRBD1,NA,CASSLRDRGPSSYEQYF,TGCGCCAGCAGCCTCCGGGACAGGGGGCCAAGCTCCTACGAGCAGTACTTC
TRBV10-3,TRBJ1-5,NA,NA,CAISEQESNQPQHF,TGTGCCATCAGTGAACAGGAGTCCAATCAGCCCCAGCATTTT
TRBV6-1,TRBJ1-5,NA,NA,CASKGQLNQPQHF,TGTGCCAGCAAAGGACAACTAAATCAGCCCCAGCATTTT
TRBV5-1,TRBJ2-1,NA,NA,CASSLEQGQQFF,TGCGCCAGCAGCTTGGAACAGGGACAGCAGTTCTTC
TRBV30,TRBJ1-1,NA,NA,CAWSVSGGNTEAFF,TGTGCCTGGAGTGTATCGGGGGGCAACACTGAAGCTTTCTTT
TRBV13,TRBJ1-2,NA,NA,CASSLGGDFNYGYTF,TGTGCCAGCAGCTTAGGGGGGGACTTTAACTATGGCTACACCTTC
TRBV7-2,TRBJ2-5,TRBD2,NA,CASSLVLAGGGRETQYF,TGTGCCAGCAGCTTAGTACTAGCGGGAGGTGGTAGAGAGACCCAGTACTTC
TRBV6-5,TRBJ2-7,NA,NA,CASSYAAMGAAYEQYF,TGTGCCAGCAGTTACGCGGCGATGGGGGCCGCCTACGAGCAGTACTTC
TRBV5-6,TRBJ2-7,TRBD1,once,CASSFKGAGPYEQYF,TGTGCCAGCAGCTTCAAGGGGGCAGGTCCCTACGAGCAGTACTTC
TRBV11-2,TRBJ2-7,NA,NA,CASSLNRGSYEQYF,TGTGCCAGCAGCCTAAATCGAGGTTCCTACGAGCAGTACTTC
TRBV30,TRBJ2-1,TRBD1,few,CAWSVQGYGRQGRIPYNEQFF,TGTGCCTGGAGTGTACAGGGGTATGGTAGGCAGGGAAGAATCCCCTACAATGAGCAGTTCTTC
TRBV5-1,TRBJ1-2,NA,NA,CASSLRGSNYGYTF,TGCGCCAGCAGCTTGAGGGGGTCTAACTATGGCTACACCTTC
TRBV7-6,TRBJ2-7,TRBD1,NA,CASSLVAGGEQYF,TGTGCCAGCAGCTTAGTAGCAGGGGGCGAGCAGTACTTC
TRBV4-1,TRBJ2-2,TRBD1,NA,CASRSPGQGHGELFF,TGCGCCAGCAGGTCGCCGGGACAGGGGCACGGGGAGCTGTTTTTT
TRBV7-9,TRBJ2-1,TRBD1,NA,CASSLVLLADRGSYNEQFF,TGTGCCAGCAGCTTAGTTTTGTTGGCCGACAGGGGATCCTACAATGAGCAGTTCTTC
TRBV27,TRBJ1-2,TRBD1,NA,CASRAELQGRSGYTF,TGTGCCAGCCGCGCTGAATTACAGGGGCGGAGTGGCTACACCTTC
TRBV4-3,TRBJ2-5,TRBD2,NA,CASSRTGLAGGQETQYF,TGCGCCAGCAGCCGTACGGGACTAGCGGGAGGACAAGAGACCCAGTACTTC
TRBV2,TRBJ2-7,TRBD2,few,CASSHRDYRTYEQYF,TGTGCCAGCAGTCATCGGGACTACCGTACCTACGAGCAGTACTTC
TRBV5-6,TRBJ2-4,TRBD2,NA,CASSFTGLAVNIQYF,TGTGCCAGCAGCTTTACCGGACTAGCGGTAAACATTCAGTACTTC
TRBV25-1,TRBJ1-4,NA,NA,CASSESTGSGNEKLFF,TGTGCCAGCAGTGAGTCTACAGGGTCTGGTAATGAAAAACTGTTTTTT
TRBV29-1,TRBJ2-5,NA,NA,CSVERQGGGETQYF,TGCAGCGTTGAAAGGCAGGGAGGGGGAGAGACCCAGTACTTC
TRBV7-9,TRBJ2-7,NA,NA,CASSLPGTTHEQYF,TGTGCCAGCAGCTTGCCCGGGACAACACACGAGCAGTACTTC
TRBV6-1,TRBJ2-7,TRBD1,few,CASSRQGAYHEQYF,TGTGCCAGCAGTAGACAGGGGGCTTACCACGAGCAGTACTTC
TRBV7-9,TRBJ2-5,NA,NA,CASSFKETQYF,TGTGCCAGCAGCTTTAAAGAGACCCAGTACTTC
TRBV28,TRBJ1-2,TRBD1,NA,CASSPQGGRYGYTF,TGTGCCAGCAGCCCACAGGGGGGGAGGTATGGCTACACCTTC
TRBV28,TRBJ2-7,NA,once,CASSHYSYEQYF,TGTGCCAGCAGTCACTACTCCTACGAGCAGTACTTC
TRBV2,TRBJ2-6,NA,NA,CASSARGSPGVGANVLTF,TGTGCCAGCAGCGCCAGAGGTTCCCCAGGGGTTGGGGCCAACGTCCTGACTTTC
TRBV15,TRBJ2-6,NA,NA,CATSSRGSGANVLTF,TGTGCCACCAGCAGCCGGGGGTCTGGGGCCAACGTCCTGACTTTC
TRBV28,TRBJ1-2,TRBD1,NA,CASSRDSLANYGYTF,TGTGCCAGCAGTCGGGACAGCTTAGCTAACTATGGCTACACCTTC
TRBV5-1,TRBJ2-7,TRBD2,NA,CASSFGTSGDSTSSYEQYF,TGCGCCAGCAGCTTTGGGACTAGCGGGGATTCAACTAGCTCCTACGAGCAGTACTTC
TRBV2,TRBJ2-2,TRBD1,NA,CASSSGQGITGELFF,TGTGCCAGCAGCTCCGGACAGGGTATCACCGGGGAGCTGTTTTTT
TRBV6-4,TRBJ1-5,NA,NA,CASSEGGGGNQPQHF,TGTGCCAGCAGTGAAGGCGGGGGTGGCAATCAGCCCCAGCATTTT